This is a list of T cell receptor beta chains from one sample in a study of CD8 T cells in Susac syndrome. MiXCR, run by TCRdb on the immunoSEQ multiplex PCR reads, gives a single entry per CDR3 protein. The sample holds around 280,000 distinct CDR3 sequences, about 85% seen once. Sequenced material: CD8+ T cells from PBMCs. These receptors were collected from a human donor with multiple sclerosis. Each CDR3 is given with its conserved first and last residue. The D gene is left open where the match is weak. Part of the rows lack a size; the others show once, few, many or a class for expanded clones.

TRBD2	-	TRBV10-2	TRBJ2-1	CASSESRDMGLAGGYNEQFF	TGCGCCAGCAGTGAGTCGAGGGACATGGGACTAGCGGGAGGTTACAATGAGCAGTTCTTC
-	few	TRBV5-1	TRBJ2-7	CASSFDGSPYEQYF	TGCGCCAGCAGCTTTGACGGGAGCCCCTACGAGCAGTACTTC
TRBD1	-	TRBV2	TRBJ1-1	CASRGDRGSTEAFF	TGTGCCAGCAGGGGGGACAGGGGCAGCACTGAAGCTTTCTTT
-	-	TRBV27	TRBJ2-7	CASSFDRRGLEQYF	TGTGCCAGCAGTTTCGATCGCAGAGGACTCGAGCAGTACTTC
-	-	TRBV15	TRBJ2-1	CATSRTSSYNEQFF	TGTGCCACCAGCCGAACTAGCTCCTACAATGAGCAGTTCTTC
-	-	TRBV12-3/TRBV12-4	TRBJ2-2	CAQFRVNTGELFF	TGTGCCCAGTTCAGGGTGAACACCGGGGAGCTGTTTTTT
-	-	TRBV5-6	TRBJ2-7	CASSQGSGTPPYEQYF	TGTGCCAGCAGCCAGGGTTCCGGGACACCGCCCTACGAGCAGTACTTC
-	-	TRBV5-6	TRBJ2-3	CASSFSGSNTQYF	TGTGCCAGCAGCTTCTCTGGTTCGAATACGCAGTATTTT
-	-	TRBV9	TRBJ1-1	CASSPLPEAFF	TGTGCCAGCAGCCCCCTCCCCGAAGCTTTCTTT
-	-	TRBV5-5	TRBJ2-1	CASSAPYPEYEQFF	TGTGCCAGCAGCGCACCCTACCCAGAATATGAGCAGTTCTTC
TRBD1	-	TRBV28	TRBJ1-5	CASSFWGDRVSNQPQHF	TGTGCCAGCAGTTTTTGGGGGGACAGGGTTAGCAATCAGCCCCAGCATTTT
-	-	TRBV9	TRBJ2-3	CASTIGSADTQYF	TGTGCCAGCACGATCGGTTCGGCAGATACGCAGTATTTT
-	-	TRBV28	TRBJ1-1	CASSLIHENDAEAFF	TGTGCCAGCAGTTTGATCCATGAGAATGACGCTGAAGCTTTCTTT
-	-	TRBV6-5	TRBJ2-7	CASSYFGTGIAYEQYF	TGTGCCAGCAGTTACTTCGGCACAGGGATTGCCTACGAGCAGTACTTC
-	-	TRBV27	TRBJ2-4	CASSPQGRGNIQYF	TGTGCCAGCAGTCCACAGGGAAGAGGAAACATTCAGTACTTC
-	few	TRBV27	TRBJ2-7	CASGFWAGASYEQYF	TGTGCCAGCGGTTTCTGGGCAGGGGCGTCCTACGAGCAGTACTTC
-	-	TRBV28	TRBJ2-5	CASIPQATQETQYF	TGTGCCAGCATCCCCCAGGCCACACAAGAGACCCAGTACTTC
-	few	TRBV2	TRBJ1-1	CASPRGFAEAFF	TGTGCCAGCCCGAGGGGGTTTGCTGAAGCTTTCTTT
-	-	TRBV3-1	TRBJ2-2	CASSQADGSAGTGELFF	TGTGCCAGCAGCCAAGCTGACGGGAGCGCTGGCACCGGGGAGCTGTTTTTT
-	few	TRBV19	TRBJ2-1	CATKPGLGGNEQFF	TGTGCCACAAAACCGGGACTTGGGGGCAATGAGCAGTTCTTC
-	-	TRBV27	TRBJ1-1	CATGRKMNTEAFF	TGTGCCACGGGGCGGAAAATGAACACTGAAGCTTTCTTT
TRBD1	-	TRBV30	TRBJ1-1	CAWSEEQGVSEAFF	TGTGCCTGGAGTGAGGAACAGGGGGTCTCTGAAGCTTTCTTT
TRBD1	-	TRBV27	TRBJ2-2	CASSSLTGRYTGELFF	TGTGCCAGCAGTTCGCTGACAGGGCGTTACACCGGGGAGCTGTTTTTT
TRBD1	-	TRBV5-4	TRBJ2-7	CASSLDRGVGPTYEQYF	TGTGCCAGCAGTCTGGACAGGGGAGTGGGGCCTACCTACGAGCAGTACTTC
TRBD1	-	TRBV4-1	TRBJ2-7	CASRLRDSSYEQYF	TGCGCCAGCAGATTACGGGACAGCTCCTACGAGCAGTACTTC
TRBD1	-	TRBV7-9	TRBJ1-3	CASSKQGYGNTIYF	TGTGCCAGCAGCAAACAGGGGTATGGAAACACCATATATTTT
TRBD1	-	TRBV7-9	TRBJ2-2	CASGTGFTGELFF	TGTGCCTCGGGGACAGGCTTCACCGGGGAGCTGTTTTTT
TRBD2	-	TRBV7-9	TRBJ2-3	CASSSSASGRRYTQYF	TGTGCCAGCAGCTCCTCGGCTAGCGGGAGAAGGTATACGCAGTATTTT
TRBD1	-	TRBV4-1	TRBJ2-7	CASSQPRDSSEQYF	TGCGCCAGCAGCCAACCTAGGGACAGCTCCGAGCAGTACTTC
TRBD2	-	TRBV5-1	TRBJ2-7	CASSQGTSGRHEQYF	TGCGCCAGCAGCCAAGGGACTAGCGGGAGGCACGAGCAGTACTTC
-	-	TRBV6-5	TRBJ2-1	CASGSVSSYNEQFF	TGTGCCAGTGGGTCCGTGAGCTCCTACAATGAGCAGTTCTTC
-	-	TRBV6-1	TRBJ1-5	CASSRGLENQPQHF	TGTGCCAGCAGCCGGGGCCTCGAGAATCAGCCCCAGCATTTT
-	-	TRBV12-3/TRBV12-4	TRBJ2-2	CASSFARELFF	TGTGCCAGCAGTTTCGCCAGGGAGCTGTTTTTT
-	-	TRBV24-1	TRBJ2-1	CATSDPRQVNEQFF	TGTGCCACCAGTGATCCTCGACAGGTCAATGAGCAGTTCTTC
-	-	TRBV7-9	TRBJ2-5	CASSQSFQETQYF	TGTGCCAGCAGTCAGAGTTTTCAAGAGACCCAGTACTTC
TRBD2	-	TRBV14	TRBJ2-1	CASSQRGSISYNEQFF	TGTGCCAGCAGCCAACGCGGGAGTATCTCCTACAATGAGCAGTTCTTC
TRBD2	-	TRBV5-8	TRBJ2-7	CASSLDQRDSYEQYF	TGTGCCAGCAGCTTGGACCAGCGGGACTCCTACGAGCAGTACTTC
-	-	TRBV27	TRBJ1-1	CASSRGHLMNTEAFF	TGTGCCAGCAGCCGGGGACATCTCATGAACACTGAAGCTTTCTTT
TRBD1	-	TRBV28	TRBJ2-2	CASKNRGATGELFF	TGTGCCAGCAAAAACAGGGGTGCAACCGGGGAGCTGTTTTTT
TRBD1	-	TRBV28	TRBJ2-1	CASSLSGTGHEQFF	TGTGCCAGCAGTTTATCCGGGACAGGGCATGAGCAGTTCTTC
-	few	TRBV7-9	TRBJ1-2	CASSSGGGYTF	TGTGCCAGCAGCTCGGGAGGAGGCTACACCTTC
TRBD2	-	TRBV12-3/TRBV12-4	TRBJ2-3	CASSLSSGNTDTQYF	TGTGCCAGCAGTTTGTCTAGCGGGAACACAGATACGCAGTATTTT
TRBD2	-	TRBV6-5	TRBJ2-1	CASSYLRTSQQFF	TGTGCCAGCAGTTACCTCCGGACTAGCCAACAGTTCTTC
-	-	TRBV5-1	TRBJ2-6	CASSLTLRQSGANVLTF	TGCGCCAGCAGCTTGACGCTCAGACAGTCTGGGGCCAACGTCCTGACTTTC
TRBD2	once	TRBV11-1	TRBJ2-1	CASSFAGEGYEQFF	TGTGCCAGCAGCTTTGCGGGAGAAGGGTATGAGCAGTTCTTC
TRBD2	-	TRBV4-1	TRBJ2-2	CASSHSTSGRFGELFF	TGCGCCAGCAGCCACTCTACTAGCGGGAGGTTCGGGGAGCTGTTTTTT
-	-	TRBV6-1	TRBJ2-5	CASSAGPQLETQYF	TGTGCCAGCAGCGCCGGACCGCAACTTGAGACCCAGTACTTC
TRBD1	-	TRBV19	TRBJ2-7	CASSIKDRVNEQYF	TGTGCCAGTAGTATAAAGGACAGGGTCAACGAGCAGTACTTC